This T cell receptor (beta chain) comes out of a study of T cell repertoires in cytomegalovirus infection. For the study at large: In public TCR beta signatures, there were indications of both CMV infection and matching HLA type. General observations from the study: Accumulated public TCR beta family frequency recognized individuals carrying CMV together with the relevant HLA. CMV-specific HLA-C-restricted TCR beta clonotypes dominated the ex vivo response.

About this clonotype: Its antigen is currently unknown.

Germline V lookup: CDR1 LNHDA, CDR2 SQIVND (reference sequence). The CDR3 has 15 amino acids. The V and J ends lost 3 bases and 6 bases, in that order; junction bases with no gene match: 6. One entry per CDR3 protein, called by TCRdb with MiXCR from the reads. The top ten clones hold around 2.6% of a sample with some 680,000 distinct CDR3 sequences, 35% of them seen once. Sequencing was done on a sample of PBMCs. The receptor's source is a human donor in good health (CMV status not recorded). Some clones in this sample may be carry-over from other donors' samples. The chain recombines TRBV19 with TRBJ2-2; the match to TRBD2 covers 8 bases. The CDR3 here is CASSIYGRAAGELFF. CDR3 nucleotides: TGTGCCAGTAGTATTTACGGGAGGGCCGCCGGGGAGCTGTTTTTT.